What follows is one T cell receptor beta chain and its context. Its antigen is not identified. The data were taken from a study of cytomegalovirus exposure and HLA in healthy donors. Across the whole study: Membership in the Caucasian-associated ancestry cluster was found for about four fifths of around 380 genotyped donors.

The PCR contained 60 Vbeta and 13 Jbeta primers. Sequencing used immunoSEQ multiplex PCR; TCRdb keeps in-frame clones, though not all of them. The repertoire has some 180,000 clones, 65% to 80% of them found once; the top ten carry around 2.3%. V was pared by 7 bases and J by 4 bases, with 9 bases of the junction left unmatched. This CDR3 is built from 16 residues. CDR1 is ENHRY and CDR2 is SYGVKD in the germline V gene. General study findings and limits: Listed as cytomegalovirus-associated were 150 to 200 TCR beta chains.

The source of this sequence is a woman aged 30 to 39 in good health and CMV-seropositive. Sequenced sample: PBMCs. The rearrangement uses TRBV10-3 and TRBJ2-3, with TRBD2 matching over 12 bases. Written as DNA, the CDR3 is TGTGCCATCACCTCGACTAGCGGGGGTTCTGCAGATACGCAGTATTTT. It translates to CAITSTSGGSADTQYF.